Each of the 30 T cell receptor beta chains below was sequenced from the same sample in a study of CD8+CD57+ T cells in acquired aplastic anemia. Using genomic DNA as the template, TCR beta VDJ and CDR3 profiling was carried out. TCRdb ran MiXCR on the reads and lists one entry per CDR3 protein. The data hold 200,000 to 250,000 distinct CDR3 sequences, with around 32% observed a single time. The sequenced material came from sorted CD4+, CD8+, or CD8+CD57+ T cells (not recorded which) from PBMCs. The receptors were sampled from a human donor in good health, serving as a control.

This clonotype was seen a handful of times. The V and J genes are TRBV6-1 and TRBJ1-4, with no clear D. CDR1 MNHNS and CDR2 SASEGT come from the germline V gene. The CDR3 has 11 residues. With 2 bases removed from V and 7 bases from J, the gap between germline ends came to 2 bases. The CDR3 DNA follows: TGTGCCAGCAGTGAAACTGAAAAACTGTTTTTT. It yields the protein CASSETEKLFF.

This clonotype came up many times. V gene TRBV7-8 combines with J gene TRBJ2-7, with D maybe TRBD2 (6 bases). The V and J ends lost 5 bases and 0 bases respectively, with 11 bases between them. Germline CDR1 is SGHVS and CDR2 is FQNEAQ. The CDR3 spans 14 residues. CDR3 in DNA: TGTGCCAGCAGCCGGGACTGGAGCTCCTACGAGCAGTACTTC. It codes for CASSRDWSSYEQYF.

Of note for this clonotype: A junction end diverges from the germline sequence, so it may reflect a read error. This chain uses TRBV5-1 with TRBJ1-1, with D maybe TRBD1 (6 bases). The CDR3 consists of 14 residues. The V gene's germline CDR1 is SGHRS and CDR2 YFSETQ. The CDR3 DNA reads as TGTGCCAGCAGCTTCTCCAGGGGAGGGACTGAAGCTTTCTTT. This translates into CASSFSRGGTEAFF.

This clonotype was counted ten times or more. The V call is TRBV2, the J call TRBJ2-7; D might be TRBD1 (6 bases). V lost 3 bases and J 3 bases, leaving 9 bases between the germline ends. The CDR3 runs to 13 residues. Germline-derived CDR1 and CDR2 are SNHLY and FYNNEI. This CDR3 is CASSEDSNYEQYF. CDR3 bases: TGTGCCAGCAGTGAGGACAGCAACTACGAGCAGTACTTC. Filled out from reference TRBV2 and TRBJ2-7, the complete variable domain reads EPEVTQTPSHQVTQMGQEVILRCVPISNHLYFYWYRQILGQKVEFLVSFYNNEISEKSEIFDDQFSVERPDGSNFTLKIRSTKLEDSAMYFCASSEDSNYEQYFGPGTRLTVT.

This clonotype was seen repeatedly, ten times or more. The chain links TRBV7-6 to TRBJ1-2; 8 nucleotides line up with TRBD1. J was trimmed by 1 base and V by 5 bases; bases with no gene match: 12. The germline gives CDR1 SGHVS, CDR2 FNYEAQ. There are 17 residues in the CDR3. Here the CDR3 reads CASSLSEDREFNYGYTF. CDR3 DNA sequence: TGTGCCAGCAGCCTCTCGGAGGACAGGGAGTTTAACTATGGCTACACCTTC.

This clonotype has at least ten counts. For the CDR3, the DNA is TGTGCCAGCAAGGCAGGGCCGAACACCGGGGAGCTGTTTTTT. Encoded protein: CASKAGPNTGELFF. The chain employs TRBV2 and TRBJ2-2; tentative D call: TRBD1 (5 bases). Trimming took 7 bases from V and 0 from J, leaving 9 bases between them. The CDR3 contains 14 residues. CDR1 SNHLY and CDR2 FYNNEI come from the germline V gene.

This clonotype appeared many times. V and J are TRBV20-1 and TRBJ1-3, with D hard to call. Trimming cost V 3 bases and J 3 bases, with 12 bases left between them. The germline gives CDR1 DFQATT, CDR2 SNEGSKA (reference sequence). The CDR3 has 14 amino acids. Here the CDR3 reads CSASSPAVGNTIYF. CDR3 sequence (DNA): TGCAGTGCTAGTTCACCGGCAGTTGGAAACACCATATATTTT.

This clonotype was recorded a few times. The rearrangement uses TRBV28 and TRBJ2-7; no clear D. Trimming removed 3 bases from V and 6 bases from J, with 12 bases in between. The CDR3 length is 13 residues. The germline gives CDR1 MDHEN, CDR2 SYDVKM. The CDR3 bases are TGTGCCAGCAGTTTTGCTCTCCGGGTCGAGCAGTACTTC. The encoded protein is CASSFALRVEQYF.

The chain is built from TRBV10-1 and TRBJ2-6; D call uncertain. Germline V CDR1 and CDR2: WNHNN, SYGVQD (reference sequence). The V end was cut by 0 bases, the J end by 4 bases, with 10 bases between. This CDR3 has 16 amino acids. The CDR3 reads CASSESSLQGANVLTF. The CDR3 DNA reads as TGCGCCAGCAGTGAGTCGAGTCTCCAGGGGGCCAACGTCCTGACTTTC.

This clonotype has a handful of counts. The CDR3 sequence is CASSQDSMGVNTEAFF. CDR3 sequence (DNA): TGTGCCAGCAGCCAAGATTCCATGGGCGTGAACACTGAAGCTTTCTTT. The chain joins TRBV3-1 to TRBJ1-1; no firm D call. Germline values: CDR1 LGHDT, CDR2 YNNKEL (reference sequence). This CDR3 has 16 residues. V was pared by 0 bases and J by 0 bases, with 11 bases between.

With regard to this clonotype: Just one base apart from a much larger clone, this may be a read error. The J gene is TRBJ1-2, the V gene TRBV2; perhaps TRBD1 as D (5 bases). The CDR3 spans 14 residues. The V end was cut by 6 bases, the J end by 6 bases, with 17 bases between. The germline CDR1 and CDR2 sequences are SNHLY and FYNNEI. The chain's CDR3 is CASRPGQETDGYTF. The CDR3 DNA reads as TGTGCCAGCAGACCAGGTCAAGAGACAGATGGCTACACCTTC.

CDR3 sequence reads: CASSIQGHEQFF. As DNA, the CDR3 is TGTGCCAGTAGTATACAGGGCCATGAGCAGTTCTTC. The chain combines TRBV19 with TRBJ2-1, with a weak D call TRBD1 (5 bases). V gave up 2 bases and J gave up 8 bases, with 7 bases separating them. The CDR3 consists of 12 residues. Germline V gives CDR1 LNHDA, CDR2 SQIVND (reference sequence).

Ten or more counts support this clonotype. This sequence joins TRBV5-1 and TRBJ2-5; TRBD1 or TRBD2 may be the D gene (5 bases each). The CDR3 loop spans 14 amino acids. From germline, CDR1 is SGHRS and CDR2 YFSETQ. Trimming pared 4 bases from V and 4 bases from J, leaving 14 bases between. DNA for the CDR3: TGCGCCAGCAGCCACGTTTGGGGACCAGAGACCCAGTACTTC. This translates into CASSHVWGPETQYF.

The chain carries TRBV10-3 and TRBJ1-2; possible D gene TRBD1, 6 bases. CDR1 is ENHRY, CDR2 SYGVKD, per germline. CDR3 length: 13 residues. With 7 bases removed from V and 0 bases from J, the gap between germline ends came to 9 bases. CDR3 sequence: CAITEGANYGYTF. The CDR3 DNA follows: TGTGCCATCACCGAGGGGGCTAACTATGGCTACACCTTC.

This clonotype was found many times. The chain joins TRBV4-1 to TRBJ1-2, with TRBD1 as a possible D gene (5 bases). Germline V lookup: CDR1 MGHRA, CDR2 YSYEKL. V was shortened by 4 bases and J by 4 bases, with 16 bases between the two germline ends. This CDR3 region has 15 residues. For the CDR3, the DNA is TGCGCCAGCAGCCCAGGGTGGGTGTTGGGCTATGGCTACACCTTC. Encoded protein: CASSPGWVLGYGYTF.

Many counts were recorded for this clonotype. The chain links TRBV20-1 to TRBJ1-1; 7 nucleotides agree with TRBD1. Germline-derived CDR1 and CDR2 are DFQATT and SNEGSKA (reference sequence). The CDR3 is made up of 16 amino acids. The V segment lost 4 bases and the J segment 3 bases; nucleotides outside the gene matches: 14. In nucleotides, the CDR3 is TGCAGTGCTACTAGAACAGGGGTAAGTCTGCACACTGAAGCTTTCTTT. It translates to CSATRTGVSLHTEAFF.

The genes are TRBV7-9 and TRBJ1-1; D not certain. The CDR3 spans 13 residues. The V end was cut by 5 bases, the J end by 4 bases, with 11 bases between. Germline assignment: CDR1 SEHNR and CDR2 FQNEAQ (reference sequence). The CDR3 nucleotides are TGTGCCAGCAGCCTAGAGGGTTTCACTGAAGCTTTCTTT. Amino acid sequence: CASSLEGFTEAFF. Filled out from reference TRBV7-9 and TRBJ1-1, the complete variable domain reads DTGVSQNPRHKITKRGQNVTFRCDPISEHNRLYWYRQTLGQGPEFLTYFQNEAQLEKSRLLSDRFSAERPKGSFSTLEIQRTEQGDSAMYLCASSLEGFTEAFFGQGTRLTVV.

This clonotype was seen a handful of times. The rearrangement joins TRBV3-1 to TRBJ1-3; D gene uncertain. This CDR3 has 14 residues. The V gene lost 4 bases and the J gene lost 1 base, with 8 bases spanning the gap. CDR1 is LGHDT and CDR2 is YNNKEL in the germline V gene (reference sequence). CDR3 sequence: CASSPPGSGNTIYF. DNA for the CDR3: TGTGCCAGCAGCCCACCCGGGTCTGGAAACACCATATATTTT.

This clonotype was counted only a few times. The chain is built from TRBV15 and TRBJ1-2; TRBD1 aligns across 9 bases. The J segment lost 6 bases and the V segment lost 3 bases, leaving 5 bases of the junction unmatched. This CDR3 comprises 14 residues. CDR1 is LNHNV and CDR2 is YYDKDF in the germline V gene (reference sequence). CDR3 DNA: TGTGCCACCAGCAGGGGACAGGGTAGGGATGGCTACACCTTC. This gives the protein CATSRGQGRDGYTF.

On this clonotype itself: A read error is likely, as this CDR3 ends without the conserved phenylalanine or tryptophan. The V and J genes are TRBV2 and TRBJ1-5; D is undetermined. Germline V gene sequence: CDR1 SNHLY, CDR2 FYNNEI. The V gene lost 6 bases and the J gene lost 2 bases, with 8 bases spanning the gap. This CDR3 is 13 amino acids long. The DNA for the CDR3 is TGTGCCAGCAGCTTAACCGGCAATCAGCCCCAGCATCTT. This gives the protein CASSLTGNQPQHL.

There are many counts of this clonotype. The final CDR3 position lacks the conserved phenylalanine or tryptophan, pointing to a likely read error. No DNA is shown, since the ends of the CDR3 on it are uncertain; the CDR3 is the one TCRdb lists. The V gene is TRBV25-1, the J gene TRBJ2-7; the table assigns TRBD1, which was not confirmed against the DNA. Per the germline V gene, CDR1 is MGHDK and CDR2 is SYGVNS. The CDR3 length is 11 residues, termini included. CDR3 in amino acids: CASSDQQGVKL.

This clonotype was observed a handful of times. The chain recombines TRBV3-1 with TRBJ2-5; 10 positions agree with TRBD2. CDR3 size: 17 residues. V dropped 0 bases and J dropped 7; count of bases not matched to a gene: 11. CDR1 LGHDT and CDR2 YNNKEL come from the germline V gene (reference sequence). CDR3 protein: CASSQDPTLAGVGTQYF. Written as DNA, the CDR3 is TGTGCCAGCAGCCAAGATCCCACCCTAGCGGGGGTCGGGACCCAGTACTTC.

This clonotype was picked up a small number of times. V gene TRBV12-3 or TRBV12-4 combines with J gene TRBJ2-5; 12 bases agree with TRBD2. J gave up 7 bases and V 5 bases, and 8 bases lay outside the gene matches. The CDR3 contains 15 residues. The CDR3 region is CASSTRTSGTGTQYF. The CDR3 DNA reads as TGTGCCAGCAGTACCCGGACTAGCGGGACCGGGACCCAGTACTTC.

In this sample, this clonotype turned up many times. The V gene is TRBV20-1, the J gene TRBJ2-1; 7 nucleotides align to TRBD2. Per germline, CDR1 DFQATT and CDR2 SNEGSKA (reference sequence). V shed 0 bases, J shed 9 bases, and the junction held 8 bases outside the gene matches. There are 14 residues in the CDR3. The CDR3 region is CSARDRAGGGEQFF. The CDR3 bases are TGCAGTGCTAGAGATAGGGCGGGCGGGGGTGAGCAGTTCTTC.

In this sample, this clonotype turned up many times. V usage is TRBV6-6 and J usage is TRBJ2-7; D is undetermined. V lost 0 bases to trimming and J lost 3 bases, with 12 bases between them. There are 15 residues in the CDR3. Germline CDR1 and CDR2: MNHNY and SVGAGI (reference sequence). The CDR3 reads CASSYSFGRGYEQYF. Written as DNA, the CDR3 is TGTGCCAGCAGTTACTCTTTTGGCCGCGGCTACGAGCAGTACTTC.

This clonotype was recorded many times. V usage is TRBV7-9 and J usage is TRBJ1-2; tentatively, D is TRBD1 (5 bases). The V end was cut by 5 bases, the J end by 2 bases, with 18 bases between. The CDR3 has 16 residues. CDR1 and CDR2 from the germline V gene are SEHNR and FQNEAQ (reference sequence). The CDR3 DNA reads TGTGCCAGCAGCCCGGGGGTATCGGGACGGAACTATGGCTACACCTTC. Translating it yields CASSPGVSGRNYGYTF.

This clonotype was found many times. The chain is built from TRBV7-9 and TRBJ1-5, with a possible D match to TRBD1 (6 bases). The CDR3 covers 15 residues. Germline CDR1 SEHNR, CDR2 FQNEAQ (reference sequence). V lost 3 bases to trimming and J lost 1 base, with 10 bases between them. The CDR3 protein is CASSLGRGSNQPQHF. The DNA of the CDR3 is TGTGCCAGCAGCTTGGGCAGGGGCAGCAATCAGCCCCAGCATTTT.

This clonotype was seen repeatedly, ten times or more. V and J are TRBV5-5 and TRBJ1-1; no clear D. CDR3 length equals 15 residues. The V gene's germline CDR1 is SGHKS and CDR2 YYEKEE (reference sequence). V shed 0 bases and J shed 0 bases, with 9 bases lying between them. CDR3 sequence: CASSLVKGMNTEAFF. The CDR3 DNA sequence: TGTGCCAGCAGCTTGGTCAAGGGCATGAACACTGAAGCTTTCTTT.

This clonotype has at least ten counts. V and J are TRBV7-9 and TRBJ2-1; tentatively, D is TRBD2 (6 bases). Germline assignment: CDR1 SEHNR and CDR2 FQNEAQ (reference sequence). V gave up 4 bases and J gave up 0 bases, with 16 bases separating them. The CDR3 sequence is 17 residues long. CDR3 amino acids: CASSSQLAVSSYNEQFF. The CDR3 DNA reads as TGTGCCAGCAGCTCACAGTTAGCGGTCAGCTCCTACAATGAGCAGTTCTTC. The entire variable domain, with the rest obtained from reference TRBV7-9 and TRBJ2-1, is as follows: DTGVSQNPRHKITKRGQNVTFRCDPISEHNRLYWYRQTLGQGPEFLTYFQNEAQLEKSRLLSDRFSAERPKGSFSTLEIQRTEQGDSAMYLCASSSQLAVSSYNEQFFGPGTRLTVL.

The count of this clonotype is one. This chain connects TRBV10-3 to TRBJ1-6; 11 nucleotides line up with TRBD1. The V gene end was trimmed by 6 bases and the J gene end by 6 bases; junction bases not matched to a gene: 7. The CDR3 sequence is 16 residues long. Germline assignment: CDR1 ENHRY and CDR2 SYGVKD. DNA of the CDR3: TGTGCCATCAGCCCCGACGGACAGGGGGCTAATTCACCCCTCCACTTT. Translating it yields CAISPDGQGANSPLHF.